This TCR beta chain was sequenced during a study of cytomegalovirus exposure and HLA in healthy donors. Among the donors, all were healthy bone marrow donors. Findings and caveats of the study: Fewer N-insertions than the roughly 630-donor mean were reportedly shown by an Asian-associated ancestry cluster in a later analysis. Immune exposure data for these donors was limited to CMV serostatus. From TCR beta sequences, most subjects' HLA-A and HLA-B alleles were reportedly predicted accurately.

Germline V gene lookup returns CDR1 SGHDT and CDR2 YYEEEE. The junction had 5 bases not matched to a gene; V was cut back by 9 bases and J by 4 bases. CDR3 length equals 13 residues. Use of 60 Vbeta and 13 Jbeta primers characterized the PCR. Libraries were prepared by immunoSEQ multiplex PCR; TCRdb keeps only in-frame clonotypes and omits some of them. The sample includes about 140,000 clones, about four fifths of them seen just once. About this clone: Antigen specificity is unknown.

The V and J genes are TRBV5-6 and TRBJ2-2, with 8 bases matching TRBD1. Material for sequencing was PBMCs. The sequence came from a middle-aged woman in good health and CMV-seropositive. CDR3 nucleotide sequence: TGTGCCACCACCGGACAGGGCACCGGGGAGCTGTTTTTT. As protein: CATTGQGTGELFF.